One T cell receptor beta chain is described in this entry. How the authors handled the data: Estimation of nucleated cell counts relied on the amplification of reference gene primers. Measured with immunoSEQ multiplex PCR; TCRdb has only the in-frame clones, and not every one. V and J calls and clone size are as listed in that table; D and trimming were resolved from the DNA. The table records tens of thousands of clones, around 84% of them present only once. This sample was taken from a study of blood T cell repertoires in COVID-19. Study details: COVID-19 samples, acute and convalescent, were from the United States, Italy and Spain. T cells, B-cell-depleted T cells, or PBMCs provided the cDNA or gDNA that served as material.

The length of the CDR3 is 15 residues. Per the germline V gene, CDR1 is SGHTA and CDR2 is FQGNSA. With V trimmed by 5 bases and J by 4 bases, 6 bases remained unmatched. This TCR came from a man in his fifties with active or convalescent COVID-19. The rearrangement uses TRBV7-2 and TRBJ2-2; 8 nucleotides match TRBD2. The sequenced sample was peripheral blood. In nucleotides, the CDR3 is TGTGCCAGCAGCCCCGGGGGGGCCACCACCGGGGAGCTGTTTTTT. It yields the protein CASSPGGATTGELFF.